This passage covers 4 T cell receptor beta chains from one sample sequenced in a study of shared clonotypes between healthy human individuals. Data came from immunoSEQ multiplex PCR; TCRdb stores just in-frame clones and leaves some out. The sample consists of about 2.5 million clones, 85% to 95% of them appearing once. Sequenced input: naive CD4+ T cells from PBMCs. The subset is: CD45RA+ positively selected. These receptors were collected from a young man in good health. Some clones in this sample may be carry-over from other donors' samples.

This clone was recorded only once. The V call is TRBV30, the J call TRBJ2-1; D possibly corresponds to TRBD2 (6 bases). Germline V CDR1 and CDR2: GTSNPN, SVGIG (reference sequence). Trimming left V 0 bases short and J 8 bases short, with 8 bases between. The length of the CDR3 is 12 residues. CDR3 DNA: TGTGCCTGGAGTGTAGCGGGCTATGAGCAGTTCTTC. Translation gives CAWSVAGYEQFF.

CDR3 sequence reads: CASSVEDWDRFDYGYTF. The DNA of the CDR3 is TGTGCCAGCAGCGTAGAAGATTGGGACAGATTCGACTATGGCTACACCTTC. V usage is TRBV9 and J usage is TRBJ1-2, with 7 nucleotides matching TRBD1. The V gene's germline CDR1 is SGDLS and CDR2 YYNGEE. The CDR3 is 17 residues long. With V trimmed by 0 bases and J by 3 bases, 11 bases remained unmatched.

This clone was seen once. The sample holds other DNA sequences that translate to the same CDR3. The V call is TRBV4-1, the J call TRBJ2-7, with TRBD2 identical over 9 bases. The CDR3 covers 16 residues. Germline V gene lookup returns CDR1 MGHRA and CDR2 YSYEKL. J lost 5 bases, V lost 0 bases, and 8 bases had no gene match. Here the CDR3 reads CASSQDPAGGPHEQYF. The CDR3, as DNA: TGCGCCAGCAGCCAAGATCCGGCGGGAGGGCCCCACGAGCAGTACTTC.

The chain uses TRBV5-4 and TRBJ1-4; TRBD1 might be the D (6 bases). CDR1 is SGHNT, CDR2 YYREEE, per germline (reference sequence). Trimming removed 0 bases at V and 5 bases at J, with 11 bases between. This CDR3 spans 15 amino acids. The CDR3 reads CASSLVGGQNEKLFF. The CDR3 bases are TGTGCCAGCAGCTTGGTCGGGGGGCAAAATGAAAAACTGTTTTTT.